The TCR beta chain under discussion was sequenced for a study of T cells in Graves' hyperthyroidism and ophthalmopathy. This CDR3 comprises 17 residues. The trim removed 1 base at V and 3 bases at J, leaving 10 bases unmatched. Germline CDR1 is SGHNT and CDR2 is YYREEE (reference sequence). Amplified TCR beta CDR3 regions came from RNA transcripts. Using the HTBI primer set, a first-round RT-PCR was run on the TCR CDR3. TCRdb re-called the multiplex PCR reads through MiXCR, storing one row per CDR3 protein. The sample records around 490,000 distinct CDR3 sequences, 15% to 20% being singletons. The TCR comes from a man aged 35 to 55 with Graves' ophthalmopathy. Sequencing used blood. The chain uses TRBV5-4 and TRBJ1-3; 7 positions agree with TRBD1. The CDR3 DNA is TGTGCCAGCAGCTTGTCCCTGGGAGGGGGCAGTGGAAACACCATATATTTT. This encodes CASSLSLGGGSGNTIYF.